This is a list of T cell receptor beta chains from one sample in a study of T-cell reconstitution after alpha-beta-depleted transplantation in children. TCRdb re-derived calls from the PCR reads in MiXCR, one entry per CDR3 protein. The sample records hundreds of thousands of distinct CDR3 sequences, around 17% being singletons. The sample here was PBMCs from the stem cell graft donor, taken from the stem cell graft. These receptors all come from a human donor who donated a stem cell graft to a child with acute lymphoblastic leukemia. Both conserved end residues are part of each CDR3. The D gene is left open where the match is weak. Size is omitted from some rows. Given values are once, few, many or a class for expanded clones.

d_gene: TRBD2
v_gene: TRBV6-5
abundance: many
j_gene: TRBJ2-3
CDR3aa: CASRLGGGTDTQYF
CDR3nt: TGTGCCAGCAGACTCGGGGGGGGCACAGATACGCAGTATTTT

d_gene: -
v_gene: TRBV19
abundance: few
j_gene: TRBJ1-5
CDR3aa: CASSATANQPQHF
CDR3nt: TGTGCCAGTAGTGCGACAGCCAATCAGCCCCAGCATTTT

d_gene: -
v_gene: TRBV7-9
abundance: few
j_gene: TRBJ1-4
CDR3aa: CASSMDAKLFF
CDR3nt: TGTGCCAGCAGCATGGACGCTAAACTGTTTTTT

d_gene: TRBD2
v_gene: TRBV28
abundance: -
j_gene: TRBJ2-5
CDR3aa: CASSFSSSGQETQYF
CDR3nt: TGTGCCAGCAGTTTTTCTTCTAGCGGCCAAGAGACCCAGTACTTC

d_gene: TRBD1
v_gene: TRBV20-1
abundance: -
j_gene: TRBJ2-7
CDR3aa: CSARDFGQAVYEQYF
CDR3nt: TGCAGTGCTAGAGATTTCGGACAGGCCGTCTACGAGCAGTACTTC

d_gene: TRBD2
v_gene: TRBV2
abundance: -
j_gene: TRBJ2-7
CDR3aa: CASSVRLAGVYEQYF
CDR3nt: TGTGCCAGCAGTGTTCGACTAGCGGGAGTCTACGAGCAGTACTTC

d_gene: -
v_gene: TRBV20-1
abundance: few
j_gene: TRBJ1-4
CDR3aa: CSARDPTTAGKGKLFF
CDR3nt: TGCAGTGCTAGAGATCCCACCACGGCGGGAAAGGGAAAACTGTTTTTT

d_gene: TRBD2
v_gene: TRBV15
abundance: few
j_gene: TRBJ2-5
CDR3aa: CATGRDRGGLGLQYF
CDR3nt: TGTGCCACCGGCAGAGATCGGGGGGGACTAGGGCTCCAGTACTTC

d_gene: TRBD1
v_gene: TRBV5-4
abundance: few
j_gene: TRBJ1-2
CDR3aa: CASSPTGIYYGYTF
CDR3nt: TGTGCCAGCAGCCCGACAGGGATTTACTATGGCTACACCTTC

d_gene: TRBD1
v_gene: TRBV7-7
abundance: few
j_gene: TRBJ2-1
CDR3aa: CASSPLTGTGNEQFF
CDR3nt: TGTGCCAGCAGCCCACTAACCGGGACAGGCAATGAGCAGTTCTTC

d_gene: -
v_gene: TRBV7-9
abundance: -
j_gene: TRBJ2-1
CDR3aa: CASSSDLLSYNEQFF
CDR3nt: TGTGCCAGCAGCTCCGACCTTCTCTCCTACAATGAGCAGTTCTTC

d_gene: -
v_gene: TRBV5-1
abundance: -
j_gene: TRBJ1-2
CDR3aa: CASSLGRKGYYGYTF
CDR3nt: TGCGCCAGCAGCTTGGGACGGAAGGGCTACTATGGCTACACCTTC

d_gene: -
v_gene: TRBV7-9
abundance: few
j_gene: TRBJ2-5
CDR3aa: CASSLLWTGQETQYF
CDR3nt: TGTGCCAGCAGCCTACTATGGACTGGCCAAGAGACCCAGTACTTC

d_gene: -
v_gene: TRBV12-3/TRBV12-4
abundance: -
j_gene: TRBJ1-3
CDR3aa: CASSPLGNTIYF
CDR3nt: TGTGCCAGCAGCCCCCTTGGAAACACCATATATTTT

d_gene: -
v_gene: TRBV5-1
abundance: -
j_gene: TRBJ2-3
CDR3aa: CASSGDRTNQYF
CDR3nt: TGCGCCAGCAGCGGCGATAGGACTAATCAGTATTTT

d_gene: -
v_gene: TRBV29-1
abundance: -
j_gene: TRBJ2-1
CDR3aa: CSVVRDSHNEQFF
CDR3nt: TGCAGCGTTGTGCGGGACAGTCACAATGAGCAGTTCTTC

d_gene: TRBD1
v_gene: TRBV27
abundance: -
j_gene: TRBJ2-7
CDR3aa: CASSFSGQASYEQYF
CDR3nt: TGTGCCAGCAGTTTCTCCGGACAGGCCTCCTACGAGCAGTACTTC

d_gene: -
v_gene: TRBV18
abundance: few
j_gene: TRBJ2-2
CDR3aa: CASSPVARNTGELFF
CDR3nt: TGTGCCAGCTCACCGGTCGCGCGGAACACCGGGGAGCTGTTTTTT

d_gene: TRBD1
v_gene: TRBV20-1
abundance: few
j_gene: TRBJ1-1
CDR3aa: CSARVPTGYTEAFF
CDR3nt: TGCAGTGCTAGAGTTCCGACAGGGTACACTGAAGCTTTCTTT

d_gene: -
v_gene: TRBV19
abundance: few
j_gene: TRBJ1-1
CDR3aa: CASRMDSMNTEAFF
CDR3nt: TGTGCCAGTAGAATGGACAGCATGAACACTGAAGCTTTCTTT

d_gene: -
v_gene: TRBV7-8
abundance: -
j_gene: TRBJ2-1
CDR3aa: CASSLRGAGYNEQFF
CDR3nt: TGTGCCAGCAGCTTGCGGGGAGCGGGTTACAATGAGCAGTTCTTC

d_gene: TRBD1
v_gene: TRBV18
abundance: -
j_gene: TRBJ1-1
CDR3aa: CASSPGQGSNTEAFF
CDR3nt: TGTGCCAGCTCCCCGGGACAGGGATCGAACACTGAAGCTTTCTTT

d_gene: -
v_gene: TRBV19
abundance: few
j_gene: TRBJ2-1
CDR3aa: CASSIASGNNEQFF
CDR3nt: TGTGCCAGTAGTATAGCTTCGGGGAACAATGAGCAGTTCTTC

d_gene: -
v_gene: TRBV27
abundance: few
j_gene: TRBJ1-5
CDR3aa: CASSLVGGPYSNQPQHF
CDR3nt: TGTGCCAGCAGTTTAGTTGGCGGTCCATATAGCAATCAGCCCCAGCATTTT

d_gene: -
v_gene: TRBV5-1
abundance: many
j_gene: TRBJ2-5
CDR3aa: CASSKSWEFPLETQYF
CDR3nt: TGCGCCAGCAGCAAGTCGTGGGAGTTCCCCCTAGAGACCCAGTACTTC

d_gene: -
v_gene: TRBV10-3
abundance: few
j_gene: TRBJ2-5
CDR3aa: CAISENGGIQTQYF
CDR3nt: TGTGCCATCAGTGAAAATGGCGGTATCCAGACCCAGTACTTC

d_gene: -
v_gene: TRBV10-3
abundance: -
j_gene: TRBJ1-4
CDR3aa: CAISESTGRVDEKLFF
CDR3nt: TGTGCCATCAGTGAGTCGACGGGCAGGGTGGATGAAAAACTGTTTTTT

d_gene: TRBD2
v_gene: TRBV7-8
abundance: few
j_gene: TRBJ2-1
CDR3aa: CASSKLAGGVKFF
CDR3nt: TGTGCCAGCAGCAAACTAGCGGGAGGCGTCAAGTTCTTC

d_gene: TRBD2
v_gene: TRBV7-2
abundance: few
j_gene: TRBJ2-1
CDR3aa: CASRGVTGGNEQFF
CDR3nt: TGTGCCAGCAGAGGGGTCACGGGGGGCAATGAGCAGTTCTTC

d_gene: -
v_gene: TRBV27
abundance: few
j_gene: TRBJ2-1
CDR3aa: CATATTNRYNEQFF
CDR3nt: TGTGCCACCGCGACTACTAACAGGTACAATGAGCAGTTCTTC

d_gene: -
v_gene: TRBV6-1
abundance: -
j_gene: TRBJ1-1
CDR3aa: CASIPNEAFF
CDR3nt: TGTGCCAGCATTCCGAATGAAGCTTTCTTT

d_gene: -
v_gene: TRBV6-1
abundance: -
j_gene: TRBJ1-4
CDR3aa: CASNNRNEKLFF
CDR3nt: TGTGCCAGCAATAATCGGAACGAAAAACTGTTTTTT

d_gene: -
v_gene: TRBV7-2
abundance: -
j_gene: TRBJ2-1
CDR3aa: CASSLTRSSYNEQFF
CDR3nt: TGTGCCAGCAGCTTAACCCGGAGCTCCTACAATGAGCAGTTCTTC

d_gene: TRBD1
v_gene: TRBV27
abundance: -
j_gene: TRBJ1-1
CDR3aa: CASSFDRDLNTEAFF
CDR3nt: TGTGCCAGCAGTTTCGACAGGGACTTGAACACTGAAGCTTTCTTT

d_gene: TRBD2
v_gene: TRBV5-1
abundance: few
j_gene: TRBJ2-7
CDR3aa: CASSPPGSGGYEQYF
CDR3nt: TGCGCCAGCAGCCCACCTGGGTCGGGGGGCTACGAGCAGTACTTC

d_gene: TRBD1
v_gene: TRBV14
abundance: -
j_gene: TRBJ1-4
CDR3aa: CASSPWAGGNEKLFF
CDR3nt: TGTGCCAGCAGCCCCTGGGCAGGGGGCAATGAAAAACTGTTTTTT

d_gene: TRBD1
v_gene: TRBV7-3
abundance: -
j_gene: TRBJ1-2
CDR3aa: CASSPLGGGRNYGYTF
CDR3nt: TGTGCCAGCAGCCCACTAGGGGGCGGGCGTAACTATGGCTACACCTTC

d_gene: -
v_gene: TRBV6-5
abundance: -
j_gene: TRBJ1-1
CDR3aa: CASSYRDTDTEAFF
CDR3nt: TGTGCCAGCAGTTACAGGGACACGGACACTGAAGCTTTCTTT

d_gene: TRBD1
v_gene: TRBV7-9
abundance: -
j_gene: TRBJ1-2
CDR3aa: CASSRLTGHLEGYTF
CDR3nt: TGTGCCAGCAGCCGCCTGACAGGGCATCTGGAGGGCTACACCTTC

d_gene: TRBD1
v_gene: TRBV30
abundance: few
j_gene: TRBJ1-5
CDR3aa: CAWSGQGAQPQHF
CDR3nt: TGTGCCTGGAGCGGACAGGGGGCCCAGCCCCAGCATTTT

d_gene: -
v_gene: TRBV6-5
abundance: -
j_gene: TRBJ2-7
CDR3aa: CASSYLSSDEQYF
CDR3nt: TGTGCCAGCAGTTACCTCTCTAGCGACGAGCAGTACTTC

d_gene: -
v_gene: TRBV11-2
abundance: -
j_gene: TRBJ2-7
CDR3aa: CASSLEGLAAPSYEQYF
CDR3nt: TGTGCCAGCAGCTTAGAAGGGCTGGCAGCACCCTCCTACGAGCAGTACTTC